The sequence of this TCR beta chain was determined in a study of blood T cell repertoires in COVID-19. Overall study context: The United States, Italy and Spain provided the acute and convalescent COVID-19 samples.

TCRdb keeps only in-frame clones here, not all; method: immunoSEQ multiplex PCR. The top ten hold about 1.3% of the sample, which has fewer than 250,000 clones, around 92% seen once. The CDR3 is 14 residues long. J is TRBJ1-1 and V is TRBV21-1; the table assigns TRBD1, which was not confirmed against the DNA. TRBV21-1 is a known pseudogene. The sample taken for sequencing was peripheral blood. The receptor's source is a man between 25 and 39 years old with acute or convalescent COVID-19. The CDR3 DNA follows: TGTGCCAGCAGCACCGGACAGGGTTCTGTGCGGGCTTTCTTT. This sequence encodes CASSTGQGSVRAFF.